One T cell receptor (beta chain) is described in this entry. After removal of 5 bases from V and 10 bases from J, the junction contained 5 bases not matched to a gene. The germline V gene has CDR1 MNHEY and CDR2 SVGAGI. The CDR3 is made up of 12 amino acids. Libraries were prepared by immunoSEQ multiplex PCR; TCRdb keeps only in-frame clonotypes and omits some of them. The sample records about 130,000 clones, approximately 84% being singletons. These data originate in a study of blood T cell repertoires in COVID-19. Study background: Whether acute or convalescent, the COVID-19 samples came from the United States, Italy and Spain.

Sequencing was performed on peripheral blood. The chain couples TRBV6-5 to TRBJ2-1; 7 bases map to TRBD2. The receptor was isolated from a woman in her thirties who had recovered from COVID-19. CDR3 protein: CASSPSGGEQFF. The CDR3 nucleotides are TGTGCCAGCAGTCCTAGCGGAGGCGAGCAGTTCTTC.